This T cell receptor beta chain was profiled in a study of blood T cell repertoires in COVID-19. At the level of the study: Spain, Italy and the United States supplied samples that represented acute and convalescent COVID-19. Sources were T cells, B-cell-depleted T cells, or PBMCs; the material itself was cDNA or gDNA.

Per the original methods: Reference gene primer amplification gave nucleated cell count estimates. Repertoires were generated with immunoSEQ multiplex PCR, while TCRdb's copy carries only in-frame clones and drops some. V and J calls and clone size come straight from that table; D and trimming were deduced from the DNA. The sample lists about 400,000 clones, nearly 90% occurring once. Trimming cost V 2 bases and J 11 bases; bases outside gene matches: 5. From germline, CDR1 is MNHEY and CDR2 SMNVEV (reference sequence). This CDR3 region has 13 residues. The V gene is TRBV27, the J gene TRBJ2-1, with TRBD2 identical over 8 bases. This TCR was sampled from a young woman who had recovered from COVID-19. What was sequenced was PBMCs or T cells enriched from blood (not recorded which). CDR3 nucleotide sequence: TGTGCCAGCAGTTTAACAGGGACTAGAAAGCAGTTCTTC. Encoded protein: CASSLTGTRKQFF.